This T cell receptor beta chain was found in a study of blood T cell repertoires in COVID-19. About the study: The cDNA or gDNA used as material had been derived from T cells, B-cell-depleted T cells, or PBMCs.

The V gene's germline CDR1 is MNHEY and CDR2 SVGEGT. CDR3 size: 15 residues. Trimming pared 0 bases from V and 4 bases from J, leaving 12 bases between. Under the authors' procedure: It was from reference gene primer amplification that nucleated cell counts were estimated. TCRdb's copy holds only in-frame clones and misses some; the assay was immunoSEQ multiplex PCR. That table furnishes V, J and clone size, whereas the DNA furnished D and trimming. The data show 180,000 or so clones, 65% to 80% seen once. The clonotype comes from a man aged 45-65 years who had recovered from COVID-19. This rearrangement joins TRBV6-2 or TRBV6-3 to TRBJ1-1; D remains ambiguous. The sample taken for sequencing was peripheral blood. The CDR3 DNA reads TGTGCCAGCAGTTACTCGACCTCAGGTAGCACTGAAGCTTTCTTT. The encoded protein is CASSYSTSGSTEAFF.